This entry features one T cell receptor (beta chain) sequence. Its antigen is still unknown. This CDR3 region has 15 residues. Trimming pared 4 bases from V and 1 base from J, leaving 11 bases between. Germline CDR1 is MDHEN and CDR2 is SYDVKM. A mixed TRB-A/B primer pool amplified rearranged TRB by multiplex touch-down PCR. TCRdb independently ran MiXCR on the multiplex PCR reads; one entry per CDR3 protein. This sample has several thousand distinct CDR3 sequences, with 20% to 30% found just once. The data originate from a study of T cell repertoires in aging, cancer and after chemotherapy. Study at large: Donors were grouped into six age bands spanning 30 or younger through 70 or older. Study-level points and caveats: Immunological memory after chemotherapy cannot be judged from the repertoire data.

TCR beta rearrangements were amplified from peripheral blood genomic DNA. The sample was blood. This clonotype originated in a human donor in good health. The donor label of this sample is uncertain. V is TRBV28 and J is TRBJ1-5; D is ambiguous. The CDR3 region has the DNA TGTGCCAGCAGTTCTTACCGCATAAGCAATCAGCCCCAGCATTTT. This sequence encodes CASSSYRISNQPQHF. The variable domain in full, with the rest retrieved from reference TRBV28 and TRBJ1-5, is DVKVTQSSRYLVKRTGEKVFLECVQDMDHENMFWYRQDPGLGLRLIYFSYDVKMKEKGDIPEGYSVSREKKERFSLILESASTNQTSMYLCASSSYRISNQPQHFGDGTRLSIL.